The clone carrying this T cell receptor (beta chain) was seen repeatedly, ten times or more. This entry belongs to a study of T cells in Graves' hyperthyroidism and ophthalmopathy. Template material for amplifying TCR beta CDR3 regions consisted of RNA transcripts. First-round RT-PCR targeting the TCR CDR3 was performed with the HTBI primer set. TCRdb independently ran MiXCR on the multiplex PCR reads; one entry per CDR3 protein. The table records 200,000 to 250,000 distinct CDR3 sequences, 15% to 20% of them present only once. The length of the CDR3 is 15 residues. The V end lost 5 bases, the J end lost 2 bases, and 13 bases lay between the germline ends. The V gene's germline CDR1 is SGHVS and CDR2 FQNEAQ. With duration under 3 months, ophthalmopathy was active: Clinical Activity Score at least 3, NOSPECS at least 4.

The TCR originated in a woman aged 18-29 years with Graves' ophthalmopathy. This sequence joins TRBV7-8 and TRBJ1-5; weak D call: TRBD1 (5 bases). The specimen was blood. Here the CDR3 reads CASSPLGGGNQPQHF. The CDR3 DNA is TGTGCCAGCAGCCCGCTGGGGGGGGGCAATCAGCCCCAGCATTTT.